This is a list of T cell receptor beta chains from one sample in a study of blood T cells in healthy people across ages. TCRdb fed the 5' RACE reads into MiXCR, producing one record per CDR3 protein. The sample includes hundreds of thousands of distinct CDR3 sequences, around 48% of them seen just once. The sample taken for sequencing was blood. These TCRs come from a woman between 55 and 75 years old in good health. The CDR3 runs from the conserved cysteine through the conserved F or W. The order of the fields is D gene, V gene, J gene, clone size, CDR3 protein, CDR3 DNA. D genes are given only for firm matches. The size of a clone is reported for some rows only, either as once, few or many, or as a class for expanded clones.

D gene: TRBD1; V gene: TRBV15; J gene: TRBJ1-1; clone size: .; CDR3 protein: CATSRGQGATEAFF; CDR3 DNA: TGTGCCACCAGCAGAGGCCAGGGGGCCACTGAAGCTTTCTTT
D gene: TRBD1; V gene: TRBV9; J gene: TRBJ2-3; clone size: .; CDR3 protein: CASSVASRGQDTQYF; CDR3 DNA: TGTGCCAGCAGCGTAGCTAGTAGGGGGCAAGATACGCAGTATTTT
D gene: .; V gene: TRBV29-1; J gene: TRBJ2-7; clone size: .; CDR3 protein: CSVEHENSPNYEQYF; CDR3 DNA: TGCAGCGTTGAGCACGAGAATTCGCCCAACTACGAGCAGTACTTC
D gene: TRBD2; V gene: TRBV10-3; J gene: TRBJ2-1; clone size: few; CDR3 protein: CASGGPDNEQFF; CDR3 DNA: TGTGCCTCGGGGGGGCCGGACAATGAGCAGTTCTTC
D gene: .; V gene: TRBV7-2; J gene: TRBJ2-5; clone size: many; CDR3 protein: CASSLPNQETQYF; CDR3 DNA: TGTGCCAGCAGCTTACCCAACCAAGAGACCCAGTACTTC
D gene: TRBD1; V gene: TRBV3-1; J gene: TRBJ1-1; clone size: .; CDR3 protein: CASSPPGQANTEAFF; CDR3 DNA: TGTGCCAGCAGCCCCCCCGGACAGGCGAACACTGAAGCTTTCTTT
D gene: .; V gene: TRBV20-1; J gene: TRBJ2-7; clone size: few; CDR3 protein: CSAKFGDEQYF; CDR3 DNA: TGCAGTGCAAAGTTCGGGGACGAGCAGTACTTC
D gene: .; V gene: TRBV5-5; J gene: TRBJ2-5; clone size: .; CDR3 protein: CASSPNGGVPQETQYF; CDR3 DNA: TGTGCCAGCAGCCCCAACGGTGGGGTCCCCCAAGAGACCCAGTACTTC
D gene: .; V gene: TRBV3-1; J gene: TRBJ2-6; clone size: .; CDR3 protein: CASSQVAANVLTF; CDR3 DNA: TGTGCCAGCAGCCAAGTGGCGGCCAACGTCCTGACTTTC
D gene: TRBD2; V gene: TRBV27; J gene: TRBJ2-1; clone size: .; CDR3 protein: CASSTGTSERNEQFF; CDR3 DNA: TGTGCCAGCAGTACCGGGACTAGCGAGCGTAATGAGCAGTTCTTC
D gene: .; V gene: TRBV9; J gene: TRBJ2-7; clone size: few; CDR3 protein: CASSVVPGSLGEQYF; CDR3 DNA: TGTGCCAGCAGCGTAGTTCCAGGATCTCTCGGCGAGCAGTACTTC
D gene: .; V gene: TRBV20-1; J gene: TRBJ2-1; clone size: once; CDR3 protein: CSAWFRVGNELFF; CDR3 DNA: TGCAGTGCTTGGTTCAGGGTCGGCAATGAGCTGTTCTTC
D gene: .; V gene: TRBV29-1; J gene: TRBJ2-1; clone size: .; CDR3 protein: CSVRVTPYNEQFF; CDR3 DNA: TGCAGCGTTCGCGTGACCCCCTACAATGAGCAGTTCTTC
D gene: .; V gene: TRBV28; J gene: TRBJ2-7; clone size: .; CDR3 protein: CASTEGVWGTRSYEQYF; CDR3 DNA: TGTGCCAGCACCGAGGGGGTTTGGGGGACCCGTTCCTACGAGCAGTACTTC
D gene: .; V gene: TRBV20-1; J gene: TRBJ2-1; clone size: many; CDR3 protein: CSARDPGGPGDEQFF; CDR3 DNA: TGCAGTGCTAGAGATCCTGGGGGTCCGGGGGATGAGCAGTTCTTC